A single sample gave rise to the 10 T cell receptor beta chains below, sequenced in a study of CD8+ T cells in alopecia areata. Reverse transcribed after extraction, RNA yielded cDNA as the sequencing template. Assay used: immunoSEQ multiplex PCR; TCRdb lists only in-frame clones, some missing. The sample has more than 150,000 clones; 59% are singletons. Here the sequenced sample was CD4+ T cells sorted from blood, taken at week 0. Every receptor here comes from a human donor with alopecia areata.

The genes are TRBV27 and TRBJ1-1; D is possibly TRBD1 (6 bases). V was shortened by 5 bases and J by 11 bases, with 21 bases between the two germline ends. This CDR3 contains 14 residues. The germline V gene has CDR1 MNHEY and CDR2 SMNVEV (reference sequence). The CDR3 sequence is CASSLPDSGAMAFF. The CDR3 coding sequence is TGTGCCAGCAGTCTCCCGGACAGCGGGGCGATGGCTTTCTTT.

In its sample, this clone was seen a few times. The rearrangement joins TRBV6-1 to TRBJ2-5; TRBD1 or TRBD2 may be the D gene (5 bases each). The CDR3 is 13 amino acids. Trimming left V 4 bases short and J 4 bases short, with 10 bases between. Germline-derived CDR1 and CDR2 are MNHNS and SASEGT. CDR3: CASSGDLRETQYF. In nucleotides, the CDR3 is TGTGCCAGCAGTGGGGACCTCAGAGAGACCCAGTACTTC.

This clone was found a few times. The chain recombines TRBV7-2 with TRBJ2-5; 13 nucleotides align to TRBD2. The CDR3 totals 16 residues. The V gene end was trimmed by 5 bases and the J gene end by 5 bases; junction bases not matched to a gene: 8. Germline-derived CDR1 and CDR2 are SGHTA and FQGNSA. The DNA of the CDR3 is TGTGCCAGCAGCGTAACTAGCGGGGGGGCCGGTGAGACCCAGTACTTC. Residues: CASSVTSGGAGETQYF.

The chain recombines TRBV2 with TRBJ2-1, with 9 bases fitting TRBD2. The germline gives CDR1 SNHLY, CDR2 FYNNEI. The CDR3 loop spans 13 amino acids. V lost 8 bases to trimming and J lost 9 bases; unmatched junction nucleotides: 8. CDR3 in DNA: TGTGCCAGCGGCGGGGGGGCCGAGGGTGAGCAGTTCTTC. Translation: CASGGGAEGEQFF.

The CDR3, as DNA: TGTGCCTGGCGGGAGCGCACAGATACGCAGTATTTT. This translates into CAWRERTDTQYF. This rearrangement joins TRBV30 to TRBJ2-3; tentatively, D is TRBD2 (6 bases). The CDR3 is 12 amino acids. V shed 5 bases and J shed 1 base, with 7 bases lying between them. Germline loops: CDR1 GTSNPN, CDR2 SVGIG (reference sequence).

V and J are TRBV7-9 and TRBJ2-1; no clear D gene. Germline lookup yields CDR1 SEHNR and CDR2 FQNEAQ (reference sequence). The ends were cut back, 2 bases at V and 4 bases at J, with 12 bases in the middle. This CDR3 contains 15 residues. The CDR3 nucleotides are TGTGCCAGCAGCTTACGACTGAGAATATACAATGAGCAGTTCTTC. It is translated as CASSLRLRIYNEQFF.

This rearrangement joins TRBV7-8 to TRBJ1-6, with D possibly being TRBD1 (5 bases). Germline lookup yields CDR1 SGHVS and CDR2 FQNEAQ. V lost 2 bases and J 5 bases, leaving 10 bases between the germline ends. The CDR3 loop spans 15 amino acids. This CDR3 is CASSLLPGNNSPLHF. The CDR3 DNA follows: TGTGCCAGCAGCTTACTCCCAGGGAATAATTCACCCCTCCACTTT.

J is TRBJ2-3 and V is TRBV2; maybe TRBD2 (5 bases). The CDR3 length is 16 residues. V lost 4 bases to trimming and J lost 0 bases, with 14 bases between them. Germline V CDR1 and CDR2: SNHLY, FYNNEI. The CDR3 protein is CASSGFPAGSTDTQYF. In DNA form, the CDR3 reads TGTGCCAGCAGTGGTTTCCCCGCGGGCAGCACAGATACGCAGTATTTT.

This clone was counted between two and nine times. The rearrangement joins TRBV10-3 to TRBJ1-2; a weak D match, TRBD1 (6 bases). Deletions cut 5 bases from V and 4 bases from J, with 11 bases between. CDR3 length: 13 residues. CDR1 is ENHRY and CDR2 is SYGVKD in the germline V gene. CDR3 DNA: TGTGCCATCAGTCCACAGGGAGGCTATGGCTACACCTTC. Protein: CAISPQGGYGYTF.

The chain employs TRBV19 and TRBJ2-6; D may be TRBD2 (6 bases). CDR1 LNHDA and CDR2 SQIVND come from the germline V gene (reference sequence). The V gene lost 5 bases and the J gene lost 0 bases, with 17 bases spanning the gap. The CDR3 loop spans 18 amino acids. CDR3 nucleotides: TGTGCCAGTAGTCCCTCGGAGGGCCTCGCCTCTGGGGCCAACGTCCTGACTTTC. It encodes CASSPSEGLASGANVLTF.